The present T cell receptor beta chain was sequenced within a study of cytomegalovirus exposure and HLA in healthy donors. The study's findings and limits: Sequencing artifact likely explains a cluster of highly shared sequence variants.

Details on this clone: The target antigen is unknown.

Both 60 Vbeta primers and 13 Jbeta primers went into the PCR. Assay used: immunoSEQ multiplex PCR; TCRdb lists only in-frame clones, some missing. The data contain approximately 120,000 clones, about 73% of them seen just once; the ten biggest clones take up around 4%. V was clipped by 5 bases and J by 4 bases, with 14 bases between them. The CDR3 is made up of 14 amino acids. Germline loops: CDR1 SGHTA, CDR2 FQGNSA. Sequencing input: PBMCs. The chain couples TRBV7-2 to TRBJ2-5; D unclear. The TCR originated in a woman between 50 and 59 years old in good health and CMV-seropositive. The CDR3 DNA reads as TGTGCCAGCAGCCCAGACTTCGTACTAGAGACCCAGTACTTC. Its translation is CASSPDFVLETQYF.